This T cell receptor (beta chain) was obtained from a study of molecular identifiers for immune sequencing clone quantification. Study results and limitations: Jurkat TCR RNA from one cell was spiked into some 1 million naive cells, and it was reportedly detectable there.

With regard to this clonotype: Its matching antigen is unknown. This likely comes from a read error, as the CDR3 has no conserved phenylalanine or tryptophan at its end.

The CDR3 consists of 17 residues. The V gene lost 0 bases and the J gene lost 0 bases, with 15 bases spanning the gap. Germline V gives CDR1 LGHNA, CDR2 YSLEER. TCRdb passed the PCR reads through MiXCR, listing each CDR3 protein once. The sample lists some 680,000 distinct CDR3 sequences, around 25% occurring once. The sequencing input was naive CD8+ T cells from blood, with Jurkat cell RNA spiked in. The subset was: FACS-sorted CD8+CD4-CCR7+CD45RA+ naive T cells. The clonotype was recovered from a human donor in good health. Some libraries in this study had Jurkat cell RNA spiked in. The chain couples TRBV4-3 to TRBJ2-7; D may be TRBD1 or TRBD2 (5 bases each). The CDR3 DNA reads as TGCGCCAGCAGCCAAGACAACAAGGGACCGAACTCCTACGAGCAGTACCTC. Translated: CASSQDNKGPNSYEQYL.